This TCR beta chain was sequenced for a study of cytomegalovirus exposure and HLA in healthy donors. This clone occurred once. Libraries were prepared by immunoSEQ multiplex PCR; TCRdb keeps only in-frame clonotypes and omits some of them. Here the sample spans 100,000 to 150,000 clones, roughly nine tenths being singletons. The sequenced sample was PBMCs. The receptor comes from a young woman in good health and CMV-seronegative.

The CDR3 DNA is TGCGCCAGCAGCTTATCTGCGGCGGGGGCGAACACCGGGGAGCTGTTTTTT. Translating it yields CASSLSAAGANTGELFF. The rearrangement uses TRBV5-1 and TRBJ2-2, with 7 bases fitting TRBD2. This CDR3 is built from 17 residues. V lost 2 bases and J lost 0; bases outside the gene matches: 7. CDR1 and CDR2 (germline): SGHRS, YFSETQ.